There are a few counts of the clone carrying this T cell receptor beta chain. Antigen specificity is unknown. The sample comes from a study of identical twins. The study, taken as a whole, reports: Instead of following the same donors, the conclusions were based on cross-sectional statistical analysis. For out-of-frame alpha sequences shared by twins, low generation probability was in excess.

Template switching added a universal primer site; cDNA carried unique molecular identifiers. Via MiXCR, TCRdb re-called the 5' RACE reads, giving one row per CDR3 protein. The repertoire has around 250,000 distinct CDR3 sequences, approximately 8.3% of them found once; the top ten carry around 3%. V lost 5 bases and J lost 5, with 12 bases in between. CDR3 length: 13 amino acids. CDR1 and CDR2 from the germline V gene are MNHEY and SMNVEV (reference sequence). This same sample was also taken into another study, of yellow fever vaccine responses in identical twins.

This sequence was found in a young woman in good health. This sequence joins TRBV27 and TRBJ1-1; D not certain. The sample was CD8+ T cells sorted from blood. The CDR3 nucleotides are TGTGCCAGCAGTACTGGAGGGTGGACTGAAGCTTTCTTT. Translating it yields CASSTGGWTEAFF.